This T cell receptor (beta chain) was sequenced for a study of cytomegalovirus exposure and HLA in healthy donors. It was with 60 Vbeta and 13 Jbeta primers that the PCR ran. The data were produced by immunoSEQ multiplex PCR, yet TCRdb's version contains in-frame clones alone and is incomplete. This sample carries about 150,000 clones, more than 65% of them seen once, and the ten largest clones take approximately 6%. Germline V gene sequence: CDR1 MGHDK, CDR2 SYGVNS. After removal of 4 bases from V and 0 bases from J, the junction contained 7 bases not matched to a gene. The CDR3 loop spans 16 amino acids.

The sequencing input was PBMCs. The chain combines TRBV25-1 with TRBJ1-1; 8 nucleotides match TRBD1. This sequence was found in a man aged 25 to 45 in good health and CMV-seropositive. Here the CDR3 DNA reads TGTGCCAGCAGTGGCCGGACAGGGTTCATGAACACTGAAGCTTTCTTT. This sequence encodes CASSGRTGFMNTEAFF.